These 14 T cell receptor beta chains were all obtained from the same sample, sequenced in a study of CD8 T cells in ankylosing spondylitis. The study, taken as a whole, reports: Made up of 7 to 9 highly homologous variants, a TCR beta motif appeared characteristic of ankylosing spondylitis blood.

TCRdb re-called the 5' RACE reads through MiXCR, storing one row per CDR3 protein. The table has over 600,000 distinct CDR3 sequences, about 20% seen once. Their cognate antigens are unknown. Material for sequencing was blood, either unsorted or a sorted T cell fraction (not recorded which). These receptors came from a male donor with ankylosing spondylitis.

The chain joins TRBV29-1 to TRBJ2-3; D is ambiguous. This CDR3 is 13 amino acids long. V was clipped by 4 bases and J by 4 bases, with 12 bases between them. The germline V gene has CDR1 SQVTM and CDR2 ANQGSEA. The CDR3 nucleotides read TGCAGCGTTGGGGCCAGGCTCGCAGATACGCAGTATTTT. This encodes CSVGARLADTQYF.

There are a few counts of this clonotype. The chain has TRBV20-1 and TRBJ2-3, with TRBD2 matching over 13 bases. V was clipped by 5 bases and J by 4 bases; unmatched bases: 6. The CDR3 runs 15 residues. Germline V gene lookup returns CDR1 DFQATT and CDR2 SNEGSKA (reference sequence). CDR3 DNA sequence: TGCAGTGCTCCCCGACTAGCGGGAGGATCAGATACGCAGTATTTT. Its translation is CSAPRLAGGSDTQYF.

This clonotype has a handful of counts. The chain has TRBV10-3 and TRBJ2-7, with 7 bases identical to TRBD1. With 4 bases clipped from V and 2 bases from J, the junction kept 8 bases outside the gene matches. Germline V gene data show CDR1 as ENHRY and CDR2 as SYGVKD. This CDR3 is 15 amino acids long. The CDR3 spells CAISAPGQGAYEQYF. The CDR3 DNA reads TGTGCCATCAGTGCACCGGGGCAGGGGGCCTACGAGCAGTACTTC.

This clonotype was counted only a few times. The rearrangement links TRBV13 to TRBJ2-1; possible D gene TRBD1, 6 bases. Germline V gene sequence: CDR1 PRHDT, CDR2 FYEKMQ (reference sequence). The CDR3 runs 21 residues. Trimming left V 2 bases short and J 2 bases short, with 28 bases between. The CDR3 DNA sequence: TGTGCCAGCAGCTTAAGGGTAGAGGGTGGGGGCAAAATCCCTACCTACAATGAGCAGTTCTTC. It is translated as CASSLRVEGGGKIPTYNEQFF.

This clonotype was counted a single time. In DNA, the CDR3 is TGTGCCACCAGTGATCGGGACCCCTTTACAAATGAGCAGTTCTTC. Its protein is CATSDRDPFTNEQFF. The V call is TRBV24-1, the J call TRBJ2-1; perhaps D is TRBD1 or TRBD2 (5 bases each). V dropped 3 bases and J dropped 7 bases, with 15 bases sitting between them. CDR1 and CDR2 (germline): KGHDR, SFDVKD. This CDR3 region has 15 residues.

The CDR3 here is CASSYRTVLYEQYF. DNA of the CDR3: TGTGCCAGCAGTTACCGGACAGTTCTATACGAGCAGTACTTC. V usage is TRBV6-5 and J usage is TRBJ2-7; possibly TRBD1 for D (6 bases). Germline V lookup: CDR1 MNHEY, CDR2 SVGAGI. This CDR3 has 14 amino acids. Deletions cut 2 bases from V and 4 bases from J, with 12 bases between.

V and J are TRBV5-1 and TRBJ2-7; TRBD2 might be the D (5 bases). The CDR3 is 14 residues long. V lost 2 bases, J lost 2 bases, and 11 bases lay in between. The germline CDR1 and CDR2 sequences are SGHRS and YFSETQ. CDR3 nucleotides: TGCGCCAGCAGCTTCAGCGGAGCGACCTACGAGCAGTACTTC. It is translated as CASSFSGATYEQYF.

This clonotype appeared a few times. The J gene is TRBJ2-7, the V gene TRBV2; TRBD2 matches at 8 bases. V shed 1 base and J 7 bases; nucleotides not matched to a gene: 9. Germline V gene data show CDR1 as SNHLY and CDR2 as FYNNEI. CDR3 length: 15 amino acids. The CDR3, as DNA: TGTGCCAGCAGTGAAGGGGCTAGCGGGCCCCGGGAGCAGTACTTC. Protein sequence: CASSEGASGPREQYF.

This clonotype turned up a few times. V and J are TRBV3-1 and TRBJ1-2; D is perhaps TRBD1 (5 bases). CDR1 LGHDT and CDR2 YNNKEL come from the germline V gene (reference sequence). The CDR3 extends over 16 amino acids. The V gene lost 4 bases and the J gene lost 0 bases, with 15 bases spanning the gap. In nucleotides, the CDR3 is TGTGCCAGCAGCCCCGAAGGGGATTCGTCTAACTATGGCTACACCTTC. It specifies CASSPEGDSSNYGYTF.

This clonotype appeared many times. The chain combines TRBV12-3 or TRBV12-4 with TRBJ1-1, with D tentatively TRBD1 (6 bases). Trimming shortened V by 7 bases and J by 0 bases, and 27 bases separated the two germline ends. The CDR3 loop spans 19 amino acids. The CDR3 sequence: CASTPDWVGGAGMNTEAFF. CDR3 sequence (DNA): TGTGCCAGCACCCCGGACTGGGTGGGGGGGGCAGGGATGAACACTGAAGCTTTCTTT.

This sequence joins TRBV24-1 and TRBJ1-1; 7 bases are a match to TRBD1. Germline lookup yields CDR1 KGHDR and CDR2 SFDVKD. V lost 4 bases to trimming and J lost 1 base; unmatched junction nucleotides: 2. This CDR3 contains 14 residues. CDR3 sequence (DNA): TGTGCCACCAGTGAAGGGGGCAAGAACACTGAAGCTTTCTTT. Translated: CATSEGGKNTEAFF.

The chain joins TRBV5-1 to TRBJ2-2, with D tentatively TRBD2 (6 bases). The CDR3 consists of 15 residues. Trimming cost V 4 bases and J 4 bases, with 14 bases left between them. CDR1 and CDR2 (germline): SGHRS, YFSETQ. The DNA of the CDR3 is TGCGCCAGCAGCACTCAGGGACTCGGCACCGGGGAGCTGTTTTTT. Encoded protein: CASSTQGLGTGELFF. The complete variable domain, with remaining parts taken from reference TRBV5-1 and TRBJ2-2, reads KAGVTQTPRYLIKTRGQQVTLSCSPISGHRSVSWYQQTPGQGLQFLFEYFSETQRNKGNFPGRFSGRQFSNSRSEMNVSTLELGDSALYLCASSTQGLGTGELFFGEGSRLTVL.

CDR3 nucleotide sequence: TGTGCCAGCAGTGAAACAGGTCCCTACAATGAGCAGTTCTTC. Translation: CASSETGPYNEQFF. The J gene is TRBJ2-1, the V gene TRBV25-1; perhaps TRBD1 as D (5 bases). CDR1 and CDR2 from the germline V gene are MGHDK and SYGVNS. The CDR3 has 14 amino acids. Trimming removed 2 bases at V and 2 bases at J, with 7 bases between.

This clonotype is a singleton in its sample. The genes are TRBV30 and TRBJ2-7; D uncertain. CDR1 GTSNPN and CDR2 SVGIG come from the germline V gene (reference sequence). The CDR3 runs to 13 residues. Deletions cut 5 bases from V and 0 bases from J, with 11 bases between. DNA of the CDR3: TGTGCCTGGGAAAAGGGCTCCTCCTACGAGCAGTACTTC. It yields the protein CAWEKGSSYEQYF.